The rows below give T cell receptor beta chains drawn from one sample of a study of blood T cell repertoires in COVID-19. The assay was immunoSEQ multiplex PCR, and TCRdb's table has in-frame clones only and misses some. Among about 160,000 clones listed, 87% were seen once. Sequencing was done on a sample of peripheral blood. The receptors derive from an older woman who had recovered from COVID-19. Both conserved end residues are part of each CDR3. A D gene is named only where the DNA matches it firmly. The size entry is marked missing in some rows and otherwise reads once, few, many or a size class.

size	V	J	length	D	DNA	CDR3
NA	TRBV27	TRBJ2-1	15	TRBD1	TGTGCCAGCAGTCCCCGGGACAGGGGCTACAATGAGCAGTTCTTC	CASSPRDRGYNEQFF
NA	TRBV2	TRBJ2-7	14	NA	TGTGCCAGCAGACCCCCGACGGAGGCCTACGAGCAGTACTTC	CASRPPTEAYEQYF
NA	TRBV2	TRBJ2-3	16	TRBD1	TGTGCCAGCAGTGAAGCCGGGACAGGGGTCACAGATACGCAGTATTTT	CASSEAGTGVTDTQYF
NA	TRBV5-4	TRBJ1-1	13	TRBD1	TGTGCCAGCAGCAGCGACAGGGGCACTGAAGCTTTCTTT	CASSSDRGTEAFF
NA	TRBV6-5	TRBJ1-1	15	TRBD1	TGTGCCAGCAGTTTGTCCGGGACAGGCGGCACTGAAGCTTTCTTT	CASSLSGTGGTEAFF
NA	TRBV6-5	TRBJ1-2	15	TRBD1	TGTGCCAGCAGCTCTCCGGGACAGGGGGCAGATGGCTACACCTTC	CASSSPGQGADGYTF
once	TRBV5-6	TRBJ2-2	19	TRBD1	TGTGCCAGCAGCTTCTTGAGTGGTGGGCGGACAGGGTATTCCGGGGAGCTGTTTTTT	CASSFLSGGRTGYSGELFF
NA	TRBV10-3	TRBJ2-7	14	TRBD1	TGTGCCATCAGTTTACAGGGGGCGACGTACGAGCAGTACTTC	CAISLQGATYEQYF
once	TRBV2	TRBJ2-1	15	NA	TGTGCCAGCAGTGAATCCGGGGCGGGAAACAATGAGCAGTTCTTC	CASSESGAGNNEQFF
once	TRBV9	TRBJ2-1	16	TRBD2	TGTGCCAGCAGCGTCAGCGGGGGGGCATCAAGGAATGAGCAGTTCTTC	CASSVSGGASRNEQFF
NA	TRBV4-3	TRBJ2-7	15	NA	TGCGCCAGCAGCCAAGATCACCGCAGCTCCTACGAGCAGTACTTC	CASSQDHRSSYEQYF
NA	TRBV29-1	TRBJ2-2	14	NA	TGCAGCGTCAGGACATCATTCTTTGCGGGGGAGCTGTTTTTT	CSVRTSFFAGELFF
NA	TRBV28	TRBJ2-2	14	NA	TGTGCCACGCGGACAGACCCGAACACCGGGGAGCTGTTTTTT	CATRTDPNTGELFF
once	TRBV19	TRBJ2-7	15	NA	TGTGCCAGTAGTATAGGGGCCCTAGCAACCTACGAGCAGTACTTC	CASSIGALATYEQYF
NA	TRBV5-5	TRBJ1-4	13	NA	TGTGCCAGCAGCTTCTCGGGCGGAGGGGAACTGTTTTTT	CASSFSGGGELFF
NA	TRBV7-8	TRBJ1-5	15	NA	TGTGCCAGTTCTACAGGGACCACGGGGAATCAGCCCCAGCATTTT	CASSTGTTGNQPQHF
NA	TRBV27	TRBJ1-3	14	NA	TGTGCCAGCAGTTCGGACAGAGTTGGAAACACCATATATTTT	CASSSDRVGNTIYF
NA	TRBV28	TRBJ1-6	15	NA	TGTGCCAGCAAGGCGGGGGACGCCCACACTTGGGCCCTCCACTTT	CASKAGDAHTWALHF
NA	TRBV19	TRBJ2-7	15	TRBD2	TGTGCCAGTAGTATCGGACTAGCGGGGGTCTACGAGCAGTACTTC	CASSIGLAGVYEQYF
NA	TRBV20-1	TRBJ2-1	15	TRBD2	TGCAGTGCTAGTGAGCTAGCGGGGTTTACCAATGAGCAGTTCTTC	CSASELAGFTNEQFF
NA	TRBV14	TRBJ2-1	21	TRBD2	TGTGCCAGCAGCCCAACAGTAGCCGGGACTAGCGGGGGGGCATCCTACAATGAGCAGTTCTTC	CASSPTVAGTSGGASYNEQFF
NA	TRBV9	TRBJ2-1	18	TRBD2	TGTGCCAGCAGCGAAAGAGGGGGGACTAGCGGGGAATACAATGAGCAGTTCTTC	CASSERGGTSGEYNEQFF
NA	TRBV27	TRBJ2-4	16	TRBD1	TGTGCCAGCAGAGAAGGGACAGGCTTAGCCAAAAACATTCAGTACTTC	CASREGTGLAKNIQYF
NA	TRBV5-1	TRBJ2-7	16	TRBD1	TGCGCCAGCAGTTCCGGACCGGGACAGGGGACCTACGAGCAGTACTTC	CASSSGPGQGTYEQYF
once	TRBV6-5	TRBJ1-3	13	NA	TGTGCCAGCAGGATAGACTCTGGAAACACCATATATTTT	CASRIDSGNTIYF
NA	TRBV19	TRBJ2-2	19	TRBD2	TGTGCCAGTAGTATAGTGCGGACTAGCGGAACCCCGAACACCGGGGAGCTGTTTTTT	CASSIVRTSGTPNTGELFF
NA	TRBV6-5	TRBJ2-3	16	NA	TGTGCCAGCAGTTATGCTACAGGGTTTAGCACAGATACGCAGTATTTT	CASSYATGFSTDTQYF
NA	TRBV10-3	TRBJ2-2	16	TRBD2	TGTGCCATCAGCAATCTAGCGGGGAGATACACCGGGGAGCTGTTTTTT	CAISNLAGRYTGELFF
NA	TRBV14	TRBJ1-2	15	NA	TGTGCCAGCAGCCTCCACCCCACAGGCAACTATGGCTACACCTTC	CASSLHPTGNYGYTF
NA	TRBV7-3	TRBJ2-3	15	TRBD2	TGTGCCAGCAGCTTTACTAGCGGGGGGCCAGATACGCAGTATTTT	CASSFTSGGPDTQYF
NA	TRBV11-2	TRBJ2-3	16	NA	TGTGCCAGCAGCCGCGGTACTACCAGCCGGTCGGATACGCAGTATTTT	CASSRGTTSRSDTQYF
once	TRBV6-6	TRBJ2-7	15	NA	TGTGCCAGCAGTTACTCGGACACAAACTCCTACGAGCAGTACTTC	CASSYSDTNSYEQYF
NA	TRBV19	TRBJ2-1	17	TRBD2	TGTGCCAGTAGCCTCGGGACTAGCGGGGCCTCCATCAATGAGCAGTTCTTC	CASSLGTSGASINEQFF
NA	TRBV6-5	TRBJ1-2	13	NA	TGTGCCAGCACCAGAGACAGTAACTATGGCTACACCTTC	CASTRDSNYGYTF
NA	TRBV4-2	TRBJ2-1	16	NA	TGTGCCAGCAGCCAAGATCCGGGGGGCCGGTACAATGAGCAGTTCTTC	CASSQDPGGRYNEQFF
NA	TRBV27	TRBJ1-5	14	TRBD1	TGTGCCAGCAGTCAGGGACAGCCCAATCAGCCCCAGCATTTT	CASSQGQPNQPQHF
NA	TRBV28	TRBJ2-1	15	NA	TGTGCCAGCAGCTTCGGGGGTGTTTTCGGGGATGAGCAGTTCTTC	CASSFGGVFGDEQFF
NA	TRBV5-1	TRBJ2-6	16	NA	TGCGCCAGCAGCTTGGGACAGGCTTCTGGGGCCAACGTCCTGACTTTC	CASSLGQASGANVLTF
NA	TRBV11-2	TRBJ2-5	14	NA	TGTGCCAGCAGCCAGTGGGGGGTCCAAGAGACCCAGTACTTC	CASSQWGVQETQYF
NA	TRBV28	TRBJ2-2	13	TRBD1	TGTGCCACCATATTGAACAGGGGCGGGGAGCTGTTTTTT	CATILNRGGELFF
few	TRBV6-5	TRBJ2-4	14	TRBD2	TGTGCCAGCATTACGGGGGGTGACAAAAACATTCAGTACTTC	CASITGGDKNIQYF
NA	TRBV10-3	TRBJ2-5	17	TRBD2	TGTGCCTCTAGCGGGGGGCCCTCTCCGGGGGGACAAGAGACCCAGTACTTC	CASSGGPSPGGQETQYF
NA	TRBV6-5	TRBJ2-7	14	NA	TGTGCCAGCAGTTTGGTACAGGGCTCCTACGAGCAGTACTTC	CASSLVQGSYEQYF
NA	TRBV24-1	TRBJ1-2	14	TRBD1	TGTGCCACCAGTGAGCCGGGACAGAACTATGGCTACACCTTC	CATSEPGQNYGYTF
few	TRBV5-4	TRBJ2-7	12	TRBD1	TGTGCCATAGGGACAGACTCCTACGAGCAGTACTTC	CAIGTDSYEQYF
NA	TRBV7-8	TRBJ1-1	17	NA	TGTGCCAGCAGCTCCCGTACGGGGGGCGCCTATGGATCTGAAGCTTTCTTT	CASSSRTGGAYGSEAFF
NA	TRBV15	TRBJ2-7	14	TRBD2	TGTGCCACCAGCCGCGGGGGGAGCTCCTACGAGCAGTACTTC	CATSRGGSSYEQYF
NA	TRBV6-1	TRBJ1-3	13	NA	TGTGCCAGCGCCTATCCTGCTGGAAACACCATATATTTT	CASAYPAGNTIYF
NA	TRBV24-1	TRBJ1-4	13	NA	TGTGCCACCAGTGCTCCGGGGGAAGGAAAACTGTTTTTT	CATSAPGEGKLFF
NA	TRBV6-5	TRBJ1-2	12	NA	TGTGCCAGCAGGGCAGTGAACTATGGCTACACCTTC	CASRAVNYGYTF
NA	TRBV24-1	TRBJ1-2	14	TRBD1	TGTGCCACCAGTGATGAAGACAGGGTCTATGGCTACACCTTC	CATSDEDRVYGYTF
once	TRBV5-1	TRBJ1-1	15	TRBD1	TGCGCCAGCAGCATAACCGGGACAGGGGGAACTGAAGCTTTCTTT	CASSITGTGGTEAFF